Listed here is a single TCR beta chain. Its antigen remains unknown. Clones were read by immunoSEQ multiplex PCR, and TCRdb kept only the in-frame ones, dropping some. The sample consists of about 82,000 clones, around four fifths of them appearing once. This specimen belongs to a study of OX40 agonist ivuxolimab in advanced cancers. Whole-study results and caveats: Clonal expansion was seen in CD4+ and CD8+ blood T cells by week 6 at 0.1 to 3.0 mg/kg.

CDR1 and CDR2 from the germline V gene are GTSNPN and SVGIG (reference sequence). The CDR3 consists of 13 residues. The V and J ends lost 0 bases and 4 bases respectively, with 8 bases between them. This chain connects TRBV30 to TRBJ2-3; TRBD2 is a possible D gene (6 bases). The sequencing here drew on CD4+ or CD8+ T cells sorted from blood, taken in a trial of the OX40 agonist ivuxolimab. The receptor was isolated from an adult with an advanced solid tumor such as melanoma, head and neck, liver or kidney cancer. The CDR3 DNA follows: TGTGCCTGGAGTGTACGGAGGGCAGATACGCAGTATTTT. This gives the protein CAWSVRRADTQYF.